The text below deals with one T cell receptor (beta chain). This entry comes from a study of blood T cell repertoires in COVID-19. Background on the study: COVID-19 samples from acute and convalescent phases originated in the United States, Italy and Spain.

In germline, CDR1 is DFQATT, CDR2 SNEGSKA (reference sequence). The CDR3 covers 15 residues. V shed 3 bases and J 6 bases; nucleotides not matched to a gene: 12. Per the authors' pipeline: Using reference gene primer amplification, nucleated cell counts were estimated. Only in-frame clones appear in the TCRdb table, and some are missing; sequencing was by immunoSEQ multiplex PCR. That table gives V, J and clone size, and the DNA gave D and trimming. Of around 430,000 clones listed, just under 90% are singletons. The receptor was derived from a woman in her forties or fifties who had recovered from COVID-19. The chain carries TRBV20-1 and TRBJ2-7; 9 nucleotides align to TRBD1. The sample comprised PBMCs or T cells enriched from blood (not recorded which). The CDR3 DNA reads TGCAGTGCTAGTTCGCGGGACAGGGTGTTGCGCGAGCAGTACTTC. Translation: CSASSRDRVLREQYF.